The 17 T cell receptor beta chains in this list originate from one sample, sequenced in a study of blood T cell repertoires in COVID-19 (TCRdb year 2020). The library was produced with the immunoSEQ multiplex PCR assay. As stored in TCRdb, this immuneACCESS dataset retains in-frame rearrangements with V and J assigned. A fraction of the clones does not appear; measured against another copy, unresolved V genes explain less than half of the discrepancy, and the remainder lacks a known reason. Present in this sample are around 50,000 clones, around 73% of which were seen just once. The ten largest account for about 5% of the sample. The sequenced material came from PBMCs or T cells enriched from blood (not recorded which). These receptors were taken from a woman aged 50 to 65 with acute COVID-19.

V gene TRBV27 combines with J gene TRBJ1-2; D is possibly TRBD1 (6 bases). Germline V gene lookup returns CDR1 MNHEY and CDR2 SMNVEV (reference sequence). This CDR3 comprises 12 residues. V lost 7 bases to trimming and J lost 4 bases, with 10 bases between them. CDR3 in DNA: TGTGCCAGCATGGGGGCGGGCTATGGCTACACCTTC. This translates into CASMGAGYGYTF.

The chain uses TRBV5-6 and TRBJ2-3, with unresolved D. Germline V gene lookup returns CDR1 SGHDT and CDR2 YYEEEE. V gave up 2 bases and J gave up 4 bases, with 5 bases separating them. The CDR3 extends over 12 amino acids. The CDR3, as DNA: TGTGCCAGCAGCTTTGTAGCAGATACGCAGTATTTT. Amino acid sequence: CASSFVADTQYF.

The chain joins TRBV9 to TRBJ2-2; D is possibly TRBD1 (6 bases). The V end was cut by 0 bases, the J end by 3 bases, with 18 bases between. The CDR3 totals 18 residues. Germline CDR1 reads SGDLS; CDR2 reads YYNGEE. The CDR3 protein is CASSVEGVQERYTGELFF. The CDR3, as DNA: TGTGCCAGCAGCGTAGAGGGGGTGCAGGAAAGGTACACCGGGGAGCTGTTTTTT.

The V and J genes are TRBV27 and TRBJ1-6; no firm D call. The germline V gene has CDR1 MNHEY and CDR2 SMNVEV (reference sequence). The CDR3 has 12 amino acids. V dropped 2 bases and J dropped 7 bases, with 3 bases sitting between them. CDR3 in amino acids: CASSLQNSPLHF. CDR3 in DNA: TGTGCCAGCAGTTTACAAAATTCACCCCTCCACTTT.

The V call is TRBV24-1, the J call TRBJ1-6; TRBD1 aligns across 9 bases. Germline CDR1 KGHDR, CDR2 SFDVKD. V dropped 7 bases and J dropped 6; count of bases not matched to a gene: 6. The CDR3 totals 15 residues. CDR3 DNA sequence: TGTGCCACCAGCGCCGGGACAGGGTCTAATTCACCCCTCCACTTT. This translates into CATSAGTGSNSPLHF.

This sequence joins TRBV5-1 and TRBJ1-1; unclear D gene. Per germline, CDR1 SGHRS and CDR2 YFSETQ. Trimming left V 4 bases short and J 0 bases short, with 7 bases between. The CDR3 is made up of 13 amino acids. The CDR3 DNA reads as TGCGCCAGCAGCCTAACAGTGAACACTGAAGCTTTCTTT. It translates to CASSLTVNTEAFF. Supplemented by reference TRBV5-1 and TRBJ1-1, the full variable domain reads KAGVTQTPRYLIKTRGQQVTLSCSPISGHRSVSWYQQTPGQGLQFLFEYFSETQRNKGNFPGRFSGRQFSNSRSEMNVSTLELGDSALYLCASSLTVNTEAFFGQGTRLTVV.

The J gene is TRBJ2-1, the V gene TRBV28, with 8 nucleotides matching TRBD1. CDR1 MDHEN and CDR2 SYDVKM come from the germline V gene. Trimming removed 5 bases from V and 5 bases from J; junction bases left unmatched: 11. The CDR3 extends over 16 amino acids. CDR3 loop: CASSISDRVFNNEQFF. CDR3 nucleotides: TGTGCCAGCAGTATATCGGACAGGGTCTTCAACAATGAGCAGTTCTTC.

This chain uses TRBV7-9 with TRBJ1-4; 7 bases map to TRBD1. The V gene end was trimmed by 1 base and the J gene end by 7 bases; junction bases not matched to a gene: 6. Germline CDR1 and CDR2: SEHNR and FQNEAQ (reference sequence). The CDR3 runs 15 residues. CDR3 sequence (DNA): TGTGCCAGCAGCTTAGTGGACAGGCTAGGTGAAAAACTGTTTTTT. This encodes CASSLVDRLGEKLFF.

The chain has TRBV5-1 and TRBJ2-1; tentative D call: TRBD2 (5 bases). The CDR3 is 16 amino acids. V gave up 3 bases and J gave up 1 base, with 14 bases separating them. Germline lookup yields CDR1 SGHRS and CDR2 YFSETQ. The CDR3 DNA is TGCGCCAGCAGCTCAATCGGTGGCGGGTCCTACAATGAGCAGTTCTTC. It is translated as CASSSIGGGSYNEQFF.

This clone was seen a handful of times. The CDR3 sequence: CASSEGSYNEQFF. Here the CDR3 DNA reads TGCGCCAGCAGCGAGGGAAGCTACAATGAGCAGTTCTTC. This chain joins TRBV5-1 and TRBJ2-1; D might be TRBD2 (5 bases). The CDR3 has 13 amino acids. CDR1 and CDR2 from the germline V gene are SGHRS and YFSETQ. Trimming shortened V by 4 bases and J by 3 bases, and 8 bases separated the two germline ends.

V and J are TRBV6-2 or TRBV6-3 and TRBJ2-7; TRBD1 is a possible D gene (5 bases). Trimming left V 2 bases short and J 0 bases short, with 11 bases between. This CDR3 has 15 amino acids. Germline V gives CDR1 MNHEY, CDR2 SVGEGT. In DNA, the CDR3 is TGTGCCAGCAGTTACGACGACAGCCTCTCCTACGAGCAGTACTTC. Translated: CASSYDDSLSYEQYF.

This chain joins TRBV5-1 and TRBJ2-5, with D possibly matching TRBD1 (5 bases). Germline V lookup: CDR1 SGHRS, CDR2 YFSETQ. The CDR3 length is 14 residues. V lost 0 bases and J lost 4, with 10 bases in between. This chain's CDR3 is CASSLALGRETQYF. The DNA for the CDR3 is TGCGCCAGCAGCTTGGCCCTGGGGCGAGAGACCCAGTACTTC.

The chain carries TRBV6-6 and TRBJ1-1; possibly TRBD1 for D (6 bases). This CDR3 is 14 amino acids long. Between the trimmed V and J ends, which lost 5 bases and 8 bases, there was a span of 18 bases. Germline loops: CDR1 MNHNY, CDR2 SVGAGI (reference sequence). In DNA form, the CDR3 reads TGTGCCAGCAGTCCTACGAGGGGGGGCGAAGAAGCTTTCTTT. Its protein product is CASSPTRGGEEAFF.

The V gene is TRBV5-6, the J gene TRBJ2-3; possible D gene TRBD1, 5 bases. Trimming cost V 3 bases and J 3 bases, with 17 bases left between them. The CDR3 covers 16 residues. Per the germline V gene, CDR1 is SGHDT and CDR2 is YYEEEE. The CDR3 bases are TGTGCCAGCAGCTCTCTCCCCAGGGCAGGGACAGATACGCAGTATTTT. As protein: CASSSLPRAGTDTQYF.

The CDR3 DNA sequence: TGTGCCACCAGCGGCGCCGGGACAGGGTTCTATGGCTACACCTTC. Its translation: CATSGAGTGFYGYTF. The V call is TRBV15, the J call TRBJ1-2, with 9 bases that match TRBD1. This CDR3 region has 15 residues. The J segment lost 4 bases and the V segment lost 5 bases, leaving 8 bases of the junction unmatched. Germline-derived CDR1 and CDR2 are LNHNV and YYDKDF (reference sequence).

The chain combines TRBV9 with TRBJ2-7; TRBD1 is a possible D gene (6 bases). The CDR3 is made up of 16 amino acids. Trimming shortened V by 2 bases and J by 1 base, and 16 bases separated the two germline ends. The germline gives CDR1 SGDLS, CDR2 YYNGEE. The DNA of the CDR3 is TGTGCCAGCAGCGTCACTCCAGGGGCGGTATCCTACGAGCAGTACTTC. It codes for CASSVTPGAVSYEQYF.

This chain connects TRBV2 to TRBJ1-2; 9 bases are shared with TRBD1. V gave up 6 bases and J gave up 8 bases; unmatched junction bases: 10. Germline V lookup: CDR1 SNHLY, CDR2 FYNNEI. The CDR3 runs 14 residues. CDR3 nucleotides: TGTGCCAGCAGGCCGGGACAGGGAAAAGAAGGCTACACCTTC. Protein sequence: CASRPGQGKEGYTF.